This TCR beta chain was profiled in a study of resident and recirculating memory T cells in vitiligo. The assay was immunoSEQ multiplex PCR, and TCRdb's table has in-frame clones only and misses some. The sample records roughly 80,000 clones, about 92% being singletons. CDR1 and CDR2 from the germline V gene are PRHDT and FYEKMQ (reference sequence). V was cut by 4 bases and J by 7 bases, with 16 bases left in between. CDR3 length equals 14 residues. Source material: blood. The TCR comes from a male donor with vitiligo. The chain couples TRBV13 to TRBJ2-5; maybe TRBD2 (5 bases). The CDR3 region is CASSSREPVGTQYF. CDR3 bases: TGTGCCAGCAGCTCCCGGGAACCCGTTGGGACCCAGTACTTC.